A single T cell receptor beta chain is shown here with its context. The clone's antigen remains unknown. No qualities accompany the bases; no much larger clone lies one base away. The sample is drawn from a study of blood T cell dynamics during melanoma immunotherapy (dated by TCRdb to 2018 to 2021). Concerning the study at large: Patients had metastatic melanoma and received first-line pembrolizumab or nivolumab plus ipilimumab as standard of care in the United Kingdom. Peripheral T cell receptor repertoires of metastatic melanoma patients were profiled before and after one cycle of checkpoint inhibitor therapy to find early correlates of response. A training cohort was formed from consecutive patients, and a further independent group of patients from the same centre was pooled into an external validation set.

The label giving this sample's time point can be read as: pre-treatment baseline. Blood samples were taken at two points: before treatment (T0) and at week 3 (W3), which came after the first cycle of checkpoint blockade. Except for a couple of patients with rapid clinical progression, response was assessed 12 weeks after the first infusion by RECIST 1.1; disease control meant complete response, partial response or stable disease. Any patient who had received prior systemic cancer treatment, was on concomitant immunosuppressant therapy or had synchronous other active malignancies was excluded. In six patients, three with progression and three with disease control, sorted CD8+ memory and naive T cell subsets were sequenced at T0 and W3. PBMC were isolated from blood with Lymphoprep and SepMate tubes, followed by red cell lysis. QIAamp DNA Blood Mini kits were used to extract DNA from PBMC and from sorted T cell subsets. CD8+ T cell subsets were live-sorted on a FACSAria III cytometer and were frozen prior to DNA extraction. Fresh PBMC for flow cytometry were kept at 4 degrees C in PBS containing roughly 2% fetal bovine serum and were analyzed within 25 hours.

CDR1 and CDR2, looked up from the germline V gene, are MDHEN and SYDVKM. The CDR3, cysteine through phenylalanine, is 15 amino acids long. The kept DNA is CDR3 alone, 45 bases in frame from the first base. V and J are truncated by 5 bases and 0 bases respectively, leaving an intervening sequence of 10 bases. All DNA extracted from each sorted CD8+ T cell subset was loaded into the assay. The immunoSEQ TCRb Assay kit was used according to manufacturer instructions to amplify TCR beta CDR3 sequences from genomic DNA. The KAPA Library Quantification Kit for Illumina platforms was used to quantify the pooled libraries by qPCR. Pooled libraries were sequenced on an Illumina NextSeq 500, clustered at about 0.6-1.2 pM. The published analysis was carried out like this. The TCR data were analyzed using immunoSEQ ANALYZER and the R LymphoSeq package. A rearrangement efficiency score was calculated as productive divided by the sum of productive and non-productive CDR3 sequences. Clonality was assessed using the Gini coefficient and diversity using the Renyi index at alpha=1, with pairwise comparisons between timepoints within each patient. Clonal relatedness, based on an edit distance of 3, and repertoire similarity, based on the Bhattacharyya coefficient, were both computed in LymphoSeq. To classify response, a linear discriminant analysis based on week-3 changes in clonality and diversity was built with the R MASS and caret packages. Entries here come from immuneACCESS through TCRdb and include only in-frame sequences with V and J called. Some clones fail to appear in such tables; in the studies checked, an unresolved V gene covers under half of the shortfall, and the cause of the remainder is unknown. That table gives V, J and clone size, and the DNA gave D and trimming. The sample contains 3,900 or so clones, around 97% of them found a single time. Together, the top ten hold 1.7% of the sample.

Here is what the overall study found, with its caveats: Whether the T cell clones behind the repertoire changes were melanoma-specific or instead reflected general immune activation was something the study could not determine. Among sorted CD8+ subsets, TIE cells showed the highest similarity to cfDNA CDR3 sequences and the highest clonality, suggesting active turnover with convergence on dominant clones. The relatively small sample size was recognized as a factor that could limit how well the results generalize.

The sample consisted of effector memory CD8+ T cells from blood, taken from a patient treated with checkpoint blockade. The TCR was taken from a human donor with melanoma. The chain uses TRBV28 and TRBJ1-4; the D gene is perhaps TRBD1, on 5 matching bases. The DNA sequence is given as TGTGCCAGCAGTGCGGACACCGCAACTAATGAAAAACTGTTTTTT. Its protein is CASSADTATNEKLFF.